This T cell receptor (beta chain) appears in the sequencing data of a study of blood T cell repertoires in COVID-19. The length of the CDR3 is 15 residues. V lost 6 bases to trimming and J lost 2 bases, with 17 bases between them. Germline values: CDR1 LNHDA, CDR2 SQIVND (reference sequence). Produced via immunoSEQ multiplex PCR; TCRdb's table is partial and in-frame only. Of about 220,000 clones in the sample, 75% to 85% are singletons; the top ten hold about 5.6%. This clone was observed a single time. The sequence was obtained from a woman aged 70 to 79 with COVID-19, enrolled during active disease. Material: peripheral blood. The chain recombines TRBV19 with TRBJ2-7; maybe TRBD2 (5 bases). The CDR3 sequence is CASRSRDSAAYEQYF. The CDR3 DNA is TGTGCCAGTAGATCCCGGGATAGCGCCGCCTACGAGCAGTACTTC.